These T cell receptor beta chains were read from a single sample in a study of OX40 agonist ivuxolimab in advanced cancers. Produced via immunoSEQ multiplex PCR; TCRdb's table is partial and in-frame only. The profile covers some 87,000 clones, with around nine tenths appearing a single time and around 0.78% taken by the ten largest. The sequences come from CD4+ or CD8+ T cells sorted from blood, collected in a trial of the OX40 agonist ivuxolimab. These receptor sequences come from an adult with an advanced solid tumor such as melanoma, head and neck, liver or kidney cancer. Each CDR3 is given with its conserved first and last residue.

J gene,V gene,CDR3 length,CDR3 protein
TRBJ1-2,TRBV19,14,CASSIDRHNYGYTF
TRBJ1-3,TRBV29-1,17,CSVEFFADGSSGNTIYF
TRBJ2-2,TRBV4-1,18,CASSQDRGKRGGTGELFF
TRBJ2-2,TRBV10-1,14,CASRQLAGAGELFF
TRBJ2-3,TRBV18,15,CASSPGAGHTDTQYF
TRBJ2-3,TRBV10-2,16,CASTRQRDRGGDTQYF
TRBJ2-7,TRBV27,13,CASKVAGRYEQYF
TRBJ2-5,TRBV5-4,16,CASSQPAGGYRETQYF
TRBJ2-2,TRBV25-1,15,CASSKRTGGTGELFF
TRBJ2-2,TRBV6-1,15,CASRGGTPNTGELFF
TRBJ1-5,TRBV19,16,CASSYSALYSNQPQHF
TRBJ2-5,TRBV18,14,CASSGTSGQETQYF
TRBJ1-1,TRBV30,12,CAWSALTLEAFF
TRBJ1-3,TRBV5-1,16,CASSLWQGGSGNTIYF
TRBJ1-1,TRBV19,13,CASMRGDSLIAFF
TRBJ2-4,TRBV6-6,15,CASSYSSGYKNIQYF
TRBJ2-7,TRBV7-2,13,CASSFRSSYEQYF
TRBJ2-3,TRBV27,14,CASSFSTLGDTQYF
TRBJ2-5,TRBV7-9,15,CASSSRTGSQETQYF
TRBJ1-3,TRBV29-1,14,CSVEGAPPGNTIYF
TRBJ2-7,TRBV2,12,CASAVADPDQYF
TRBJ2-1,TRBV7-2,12,CASSLGFNEQFF
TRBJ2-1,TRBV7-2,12,CASSLTYFEQFF
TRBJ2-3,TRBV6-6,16,CASSYGASGGSFAQYF
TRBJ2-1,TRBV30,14,CAWSSLAGVFEQFF
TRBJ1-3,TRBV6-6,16,CASSLGRGSSGNTIYF
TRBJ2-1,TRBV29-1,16,CSVEVGGLRSYNEQFF
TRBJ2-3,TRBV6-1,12,CASSDPGLGCFF
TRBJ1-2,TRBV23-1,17,CASSQSSIQVSNYGYTF
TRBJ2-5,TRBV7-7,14,CASSPTSGGETQYF
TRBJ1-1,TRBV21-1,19,CASSKALGGPSSLNTEAFF
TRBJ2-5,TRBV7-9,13,CASSLGRGETQYF
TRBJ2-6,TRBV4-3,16,CASSQDIGSGANVLTF
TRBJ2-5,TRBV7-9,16,CASSLRYGQGQETQYF
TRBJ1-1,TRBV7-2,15,CASSRNRGMNTEAFF
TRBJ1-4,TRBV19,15,CASSIGAATNEKLFF
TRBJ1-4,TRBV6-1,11,CASSDLEKLFF
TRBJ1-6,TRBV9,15,CASRVGTAYNSPLHF
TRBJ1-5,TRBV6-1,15,CASRLSANSNQPQHF
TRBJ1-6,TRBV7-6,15,CASSSGQGIGSPLHF
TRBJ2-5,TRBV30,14,CAWKVGHQQETQYF
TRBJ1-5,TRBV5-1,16,CASSKDPVGPNQPQHF
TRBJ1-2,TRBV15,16,CATSGDSAIINYGYTF
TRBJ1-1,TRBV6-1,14,CASSAEDNLSEAFF
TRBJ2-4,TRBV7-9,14,CASSPRQGGNIQYF
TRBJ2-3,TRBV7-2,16,CASSIIARPSTDTQYF
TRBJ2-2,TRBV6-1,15,CASSIDGVNTGELFF
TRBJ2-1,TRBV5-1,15,CASSSGGLNYNEQFF
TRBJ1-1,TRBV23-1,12,CASSQSKFGAFF
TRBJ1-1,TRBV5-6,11,CASSGPVSAFF
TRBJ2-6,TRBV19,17,CASSIIAGGPGANVLTF